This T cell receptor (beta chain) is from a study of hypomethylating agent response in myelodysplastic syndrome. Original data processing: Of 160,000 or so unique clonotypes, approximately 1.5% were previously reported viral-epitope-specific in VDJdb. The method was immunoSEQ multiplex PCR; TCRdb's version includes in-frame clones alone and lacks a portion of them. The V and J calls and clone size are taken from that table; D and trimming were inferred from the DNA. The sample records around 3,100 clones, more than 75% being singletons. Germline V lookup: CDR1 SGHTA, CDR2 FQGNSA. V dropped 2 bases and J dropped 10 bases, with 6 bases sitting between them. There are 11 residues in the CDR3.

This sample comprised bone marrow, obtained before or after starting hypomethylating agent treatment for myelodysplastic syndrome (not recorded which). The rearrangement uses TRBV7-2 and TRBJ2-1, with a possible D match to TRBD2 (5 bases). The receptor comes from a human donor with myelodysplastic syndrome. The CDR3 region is CASSLRGEQFF. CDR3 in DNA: TGTGCCAGCAGCTTAAGAGGGGAGCAGTTCTTC. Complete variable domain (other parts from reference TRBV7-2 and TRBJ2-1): GAGVSQSPSNKVTEKGKDVELRCDPISGHTALYWYRQSLGQGLEFLIYFQGNSAPDKSGLPSDRFSAERTGGSVSTLTIQRTQQEDSAVYLCASSLRGEQFFGPGTRLTVL.